This TCR beta chain was recorded in a study of blood T cell repertoires in COVID-19. Turning to the study itself: The origin of the acute and convalescent COVID-19 samples was the United States, Italy and Spain. In each case, the material was cDNA or gDNA derived from T cells, B-cell-depleted T cells, or PBMCs.

Authors' data handling: Reference gene primer amplification gave nucleated cell count estimates. Profiled with immunoSEQ multiplex PCR; TCRdb holds only in-frame clones, not every one. Clone size and V and J calls were adopted from that table, with D and trimming inferred from the DNA. The sample consists of about 270,000 clones, more than 75% of them appearing once. The CDR3 totals 14 residues. The ends were cut back, 6 bases at V and 7 bases at J, with 18 bases in the middle. CDR1 is MDHEN, CDR2 SYDVKM, per germline. The chain couples TRBV28 to TRBJ1-2; D is ambiguous. Sequencing input: peripheral blood. This sequence originates from a woman aged 45 to 65 with acute or convalescent COVID-19. The CDR3 spells CASRIPSDLRGYTF. The CDR3 region has the DNA TGTGCCAGCAGAATTCCTTCAGACTTGCGTGGCTACACCTTC.